Each of the 21 T cell receptor beta chains below was sequenced from the same sample in a study of beta chain features in type 1 diabetes. Sequenced material consisted of expressed TCRB transcripts (all of the isolated RNA was reverse transcribed). Libraries were prepared by immunoSEQ multiplex PCR; TCRdb keeps only in-frame clonotypes and omits some of them. This sample has roughly 450,000 clones, with around 14% found just once. The material sequenced was naive CD4+ T cells from blood. Receptors were obtained from a young man in good health.

This clone has ten or more counts. V usage is TRBV29-1 and J usage is TRBJ2-1; TRBD2 matches at 10 bases. The CDR3 contains 14 residues. V dropped 8 bases and J dropped 10; count of bases not matched to a gene: 14. Germline CDR1 and CDR2: SQVTM and ANQGSEA. This chain's CDR3 is CSLKEERGGREQFF. Here the CDR3 DNA reads TGCAGCCTGAAAGAGGAGCGGGGGGGCAGGGAGCAGTTCTTC.

V usage is TRBV5-1 and J usage is TRBJ2-7; 7 nucleotides align to TRBD1. The CDR3 length is 14 residues. Germline assignment: CDR1 SGHRS and CDR2 YFSETQ. V was pared by 3 bases and J by 5 bases, with 8 bases of the junction left unmatched. CDR3 sequence (DNA): TGCGCCAGCAGCTCAGACAGGGCTTACCACGAGCAGTACTTC. Protein product: CASSSDRAYHEQYF.

In regard to this clone: Other nucleotide sequences from this sample produce the same CDR3. The chain is built from TRBV18 and TRBJ1-5, with a weak D call TRBD1 (5 bases). V lost 0 bases to trimming and J lost 4 bases, with 7 bases between them. The CDR3 is 14 amino acids. Per germline, CDR1 KGHSH and CDR2 LQKENI. CDR3 amino acids: CASSPPGPNQPQHF. The CDR3 DNA sequence: TGTGCCAGCTCACCACCGGGACCGAATCAGCCCCAGCATTTT.

This chain joins TRBV14 and TRBJ2-3; TRBD2 matches 11 bases. The CDR3 spans 15 residues. CDR1 is SGHDN and CDR2 is FVKESK in the germline V gene. V dropped 6 bases and J dropped 6; count of bases not matched to a gene: 8. The CDR3 protein is CASSQTSGISDTQYF. CDR3 nucleotide sequence: TGTGCCAGCAGTCAGACTAGCGGGATCTCCGATACGCAGTATTTT.

This chain connects TRBV20-1 to TRBJ1-1; no firm D call. Trimming took off 6 bases at V and 1 base at J, with 6 bases between the two ends. Per germline, CDR1 DFQATT and CDR2 SNEGSKA (reference sequence). The CDR3 length is 11 residues. This CDR3 is CSAIKNTEAFF. CDR3 in DNA: TGCAGTGCAATTAAGAACACTGAAGCTTTCTTT.

This clone has only a few counts. The CDR3 DNA reads as TGTGCCAGCTCACCAGGGCAGCACCTCTACGAGCAGTACGTC. It translates to CASSPGQHLYEQYV. The V call is TRBV18, the J call TRBJ2-7; D call uncertain. CDR3 length: 14 residues. V lost 2 bases, J lost 3 bases, and 11 bases lay in between. Germline lookup yields CDR1 KGHSH and CDR2 LQKENI.

V and J are TRBV7-2 and TRBJ2-2; D is uncertain. CDR1 and CDR2 from the germline V gene are SGHTA and FQGNSA. The CDR3 is made up of 12 amino acids. The V end was cut by 5 bases, the J end by 8 bases, with 9 bases between. This CDR3 reads CASSPIAGELFF. CDR3 nucleotides: TGTGCCAGCAGCCCAATAGCAGGGGAGCTGTTTTTT.

The chain recombines TRBV5-4 with TRBJ2-3; no clear D gene. The V end was cut by 3 bases, the J end by 6 bases, with 14 bases between. The germline gives CDR1 SGHNT, CDR2 YYREEE (reference sequence). The CDR3 runs 14 residues. The CDR3 region has the DNA TGTGCCAGCAGCTGGGCGGACCTTACGGATACGCAGTATTTT. Translating it yields CASSWADLTDTQYF.

This clone was recorded a few times. V is TRBV6-1 and J is TRBJ1-2; no definite D call. V gave up 10 bases and J gave up 8 bases, with 14 bases separating them. The CDR3 runs to 11 residues. From germline, CDR1 is MNHNS and CDR2 SASEGT. The CDR3 DNA reads as TGTGCCACCGCAGAAGTATACGGCTACACCTTC. As protein: CATAEVYGYTF.

The chain joins TRBV7-2 to TRBJ1-4; D is unclear. The V gene's germline CDR1 is SGHTA and CDR2 FQGNSA. Trimming left V 4 bases short and J 8 bases short, with 14 bases between. The CDR3 is 14 amino acids. The CDR3 DNA follows: TGTGCCAGCAGCTCGACACCAGAATGGGAAAAACTGTTTTTT. Its translation: CASSSTPEWEKLFF.

The V and J genes are TRBV5-4 and TRBJ2-3; TRBD2 aligns across 13 bases. This CDR3 is 18 amino acids long. The V gene end was trimmed by 5 bases and the J gene end by 0 bases; junction bases not matched to a gene: 9. Per the germline V gene, CDR1 is SGHNT and CDR2 is YYREEE (reference sequence). The chain's CDR3 is CASRPGLAGSTSTDTQYF. The CDR3 DNA reads TGTGCCAGCAGGCCGGGACTAGCGGGGTCAACTAGCACAGATACGCAGTATTTT.

This clone was recorded a few times. The genes are TRBV4-1 and TRBJ2-3; 8 bases map to TRBD1. Germline CDR1 reads MGHRA; CDR2 reads YSYEKL. V lost 4 bases and J lost 4; bases outside the gene matches: 7. The CDR3 extends over 15 amino acids. CDR3 amino acids: CASSPITGGPDTQYF. CDR3 coding DNA: TGCGCCAGCAGCCCCATTACAGGGGGGCCAGATACGCAGTATTTT.

The chain carries TRBV29-1 and TRBJ2-1; D possibly uses TRBD1 or TRBD2 (5 bases each). V shed 7 bases and J shed 7 bases, with 17 bases lying between them. The CDR3 has 13 residues. Germline V CDR1 and CDR2: SQVTM, ANQGSEA. The CDR3 DNA reads TGCAGCGGGGGTGAGGGGTTGGTTAATGAGCAGTTCTTC. Residues: CSGGEGLVNEQFF.

CDR3 bases: TGTGCCAGCAGCTTAGCTCGAACTGGGGCCAACGTCCTGACTTTC. It encodes CASSLARTGANVLTF. This chain uses TRBV7-9 with TRBJ2-6, with D unclear. From germline, CDR1 is SEHNR and CDR2 FQNEAQ (reference sequence). V was clipped by 0 bases and J by 2 bases, with 5 bases between them. This CDR3 is 15 amino acids long.

The chain employs TRBV4-2 and TRBJ2-1; 10 positions agree with TRBD2. This CDR3 comprises 16 residues. Germline V gene lookup returns CDR1 LGHNA and CDR2 YNFKEQ. The ends lost 8 bases at V and 0 bases at J; junction bases unmatched: 7. The CDR3 region is CASGHLAGDSYNEQFF. The CDR3 DNA sequence: TGTGCCAGCGGTCACCTAGCGGGAGACTCCTACAATGAGCAGTTCTTC.

There are a few counts of this clone. The CDR3 DNA follows: TGTGCCAGCAGCTCGCCCGACGGCCACTACAGGGATGAAGCTTTCTTT. This gives the protein CASSSPDGHYRDEAFF. V usage is TRBV7-2 and J usage is TRBJ1-1, with TRBD1 as a possible D gene (6 bases). Germline V lookup: CDR1 SGHTA, CDR2 FQGNSA. V gave up 4 bases and J gave up 7 bases, with 22 bases separating them. The CDR3 loop spans 16 amino acids.

The chain uses TRBV7-2 and TRBJ2-5, with 7 nucleotides matching TRBD1. The CDR3 is made up of 13 amino acids. Per germline, CDR1 SGHTA and CDR2 FQGNSA. Trimming at V came to 5 bases and at J to 5 bases, leaving 5 bases not matched to a gene. DNA for the CDR3: TGTGCCAGCAGCGCACAGGGGCAGGAGACCCAGTACTTC. Translating it yields CASSAQGQETQYF.

The chain carries TRBV4-1 and TRBJ1-2; perhaps TRBD1 as D (5 bases). The CDR3 runs to 15 residues. V was clipped by 4 bases and J by 2 bases, with 14 bases between them. Germline V CDR1 and CDR2: MGHRA, YSYEKL. The CDR3 DNA reads as TGCGCCAGCAGCCGCGGACAATCTAAAAACTATGGCTACACCTTC. Amino acids: CASSRGQSKNYGYTF.

This clone was seen only a few times. This chain joins TRBV4-2 and TRBJ2-1; 7 nucleotides align to TRBD2. After removal of 0 bases from V and 2 bases from J, the junction contained 4 bases not matched to a gene. The CDR3 is 16 residues long. Looked up from germline, CDR1 is LGHNA and CDR2 is YNFKEQ. This CDR3 is CASSQEASGTYNEQFF. DNA of the CDR3: TGTGCCAGCAGCCAAGAGGCTAGCGGAACCTACAATGAGCAGTTCTTC.

The table lists this clone with a few counts. The rearrangement uses TRBV5-1 and TRBJ2-3; 12 bases line up with TRBD2. The CDR3 is made up of 17 amino acids. Trimming removed 0 bases from V and 4 bases from J; junction bases left unmatched: 6. Germline V gives CDR1 SGHRS, CDR2 YFSETQ. CDR3 residues: CASSLATGLAGPDTQYF. Here the CDR3 DNA reads TGCGCCAGCAGCTTGGCAACAGGACTAGCGGGGCCAGATACGCAGTATTTT. The entire variable domain, with the rest obtained from reference TRBV5-1 and TRBJ2-3, is as follows: KAGVTQTPRYLIKTRGQQVTLSCSPISGHRSVSWYQQTPGQGLQFLFEYFSETQRNKGNFPGRFSGRQFSNSRSEMNVSTLELGDSALYLCASSLATGLAGPDTQYFGPGTRLTVL.

The sample holds a few counts of this clone. This rearrangement joins TRBV12-5 to TRBJ2-5; 7 bases agree with TRBD1. In germline, CDR1 is LGHNT, CDR2 FRNRAP. V was pared by 6 bases and J by 0 bases, with 13 bases of the junction left unmatched. The CDR3 length is 17 residues. In DNA form, the CDR3 reads TGTGCTAGTGGCCCGGGCCGACAGGGCGCCCACCAAGAGACCCAGTACTTC. Translating it yields CASGPGRQGAHQETQYF.